The 5 T cell receptor beta chains listed next were all sequenced from one sample in a study of blood T cell repertoires in COVID-19 (dated by TCRdb to 2018 to 2021). Libraries were made using the immunoSEQ multiplex PCR assay. Drawn from immuneACCESS, this table holds only the in-frame rearrangements with V and J called that TCRdb kept. Clones are partly lost; checked studies trace under half to an unresolved V gene and leave the rest unexplained. The sample table records tens of thousands of clones; less than 95% of these occur just once. More than 6% of the sample lies in the top ten. Sequencing was done on a sample of peripheral blood. The receptor set was obtained from a young man with COVID-19, enrolled during active disease.

V is TRBV5-1 and J is TRBJ1-2; 12 bases fit TRBD1. CDR1 and CDR2 (germline): SGHRS, YFSETQ. The CDR3 length is 16 residues. The V gene end was trimmed by 3 bases and the J gene end by 6 bases; junction bases not matched to a gene: 9. The CDR3 DNA sequence: TGCGCCAGCAGCTGGGACAGGGGGCCGTTCTCGGATGGCTACACCTTC. This encodes CASSWDRGPFSDGYTF.

The chain is built from TRBV7-2 and TRBJ2-7; 9 bases fit TRBD1. Germline V gives CDR1 SGHTA, CDR2 FQGNSA. The V segment lost 0 bases and the J segment 7 bases; nucleotides outside the gene matches: 10. This CDR3 has 16 residues. The CDR3 is CASSLALGTGSIEQYF. Here the CDR3 DNA reads TGTGCCAGCAGCTTAGCGCTCGGGACAGGGAGTATAGAGCAGTACTTC.

This chain uses TRBV6-1 with TRBJ1-4; D is unresolved. Trimming pared 1 base from V and 4 bases from J, leaving 7 bases between. The germline V gene has CDR1 MNHNS and CDR2 SASEGT. The CDR3 runs to 14 residues. CDR3 nucleotide sequence: TGTGCCAGCAGTGAAGGCGGCGGTAATGAAAAACTGTTTTTT. Its protein is CASSEGGGNEKLFF.

This clone was found once. This chain links TRBV9 with TRBJ2-1, with 7 nucleotides matching TRBD2. The CDR3 is made up of 17 amino acids. J gave up 0 bases and V 0 bases, and 6 bases lay outside the gene matches. Germline values: CDR1 SGDLS, CDR2 YYNGEE. Here the CDR3 reads CASSVAFGGSSYNEQFF. The DNA for the CDR3 is TGTGCCAGCAGCGTAGCTTTTGGCGGGAGCTCCTACAATGAGCAGTTCTTC.

The chain recombines TRBV28 with TRBJ1-2, with D possibly matching TRBD1 (6 bases). The CDR3 sequence is 15 residues long. Trimming cost V 8 bases and J 4 bases, with 20 bases left between them. Germline assignment: CDR1 MDHEN and CDR2 SYDVKM. The CDR3 loop reads CASYSRGQGFYGYTF. For the CDR3, the DNA is TGTGCCAGCTACTCGCGTGGGCAGGGGTTCTATGGCTACACCTTC.